This TCR beta chain was obtained from a study of vaccination and CD4 T cells after COVID-19. Across the study: Two of the convalescents were Hispanic, and the group consisted of six males and four females. Each control was exposed to a CEFX pool, an HIV-1 Nef pool, or no peptide at all.

With respect to this clonotype: Its antigen remains unidentified.

The treatment is: approximately nine-day PBMC culture with coronavirus spike peptide pools or control peptides (ViraFEST assay). Every positive PCR date fell between March and December 2020, earlier than the US Alpha, Beta and Delta variants. The study sequenced cultured CD4+ T cell DNA using the Oncomine TCR Beta short-read assay. TCRdb independently ran MiXCR on the PCR reads; one entry per CDR3 protein. The data contain over 10,000 distinct CDR3 sequences, over 30% of them singletons. Sequencing input: cultured CD4+ T cells from blood. This clonotype was obtained from a human donor with COVID-19.

The DNA of the CDR3 is TGCAGTGCTAGAGGACAGGGGGGGCATCAGCCCCAGCATTTT. Amino acids: CSARGQGGHQPQHF. This chain links TRBV20-1 with TRBJ1-5; 9 bases agree with TRBD1. This CDR3 region has 14 residues. Losses at the gene ends were 1 base for V and 5 bases for J; bases not matched to a gene: 3. CDR1 and CDR2 from the germline V gene are DFQATT and SNEGSKA (reference sequence).